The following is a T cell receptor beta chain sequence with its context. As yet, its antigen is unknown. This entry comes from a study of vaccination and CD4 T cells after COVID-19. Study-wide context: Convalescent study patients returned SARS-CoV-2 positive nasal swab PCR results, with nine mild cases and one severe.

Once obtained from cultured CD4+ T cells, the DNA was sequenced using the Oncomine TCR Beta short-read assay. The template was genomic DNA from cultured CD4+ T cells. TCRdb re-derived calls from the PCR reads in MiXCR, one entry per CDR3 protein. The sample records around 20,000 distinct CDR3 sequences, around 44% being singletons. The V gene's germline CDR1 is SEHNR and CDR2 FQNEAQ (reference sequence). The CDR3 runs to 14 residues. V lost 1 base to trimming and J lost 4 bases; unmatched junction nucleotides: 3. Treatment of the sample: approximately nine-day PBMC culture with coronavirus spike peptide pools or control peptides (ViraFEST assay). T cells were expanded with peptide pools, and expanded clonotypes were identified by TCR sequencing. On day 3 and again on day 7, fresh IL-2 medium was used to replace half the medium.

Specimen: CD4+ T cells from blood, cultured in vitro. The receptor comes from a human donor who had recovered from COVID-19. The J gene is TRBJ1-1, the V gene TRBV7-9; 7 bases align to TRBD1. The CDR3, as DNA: TGTGCCAGCAGCTTAGAAGCAGGGGGCACTGAAGCTTTCTTT. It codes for CASSLEAGGTEAFF. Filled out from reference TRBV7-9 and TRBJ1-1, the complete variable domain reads DTGVSQNPRHKITKRGQNVTFRCDPISEHNRLYWYRQTLGQGPEFLTYFQNEAQLEKSRLLSDRFSAERPKGSFSTLEIQRTEQGDSAMYLCASSLEAGGTEAFFGQGTRLTVV.